These 19 T cell receptor beta chains originate from one sample sequenced in a study of blood T cell repertoires in COVID-19. Method: immunoSEQ multiplex PCR; TCRdb's copy keeps in-frame clones and lacks some. The data show fewer than 200,000 clones, approximately 82% seen once. Sequencing was carried out using PBMCs or T cells enriched from blood (not recorded which). All receptors derive from a woman in her forties or fifties who had recovered from COVID-19.

This clone was recorded once. J is TRBJ2-1 and V is TRBV10-3; 7 nucleotides agree with TRBD2. Germline CDR1 and CDR2: ENHRY and SYGVKD. The V segment lost 3 bases and the J segment 13 bases; nucleotides outside the gene matches: 12. The CDR3 loop spans 14 amino acids. The CDR3 is CAISDPSGTPPQFF. The CDR3 DNA reads TGTGCCATCAGTGACCCCAGCGGGACCCCCCCCCAGTTCTTC.

The chain uses TRBV28 and TRBJ1-6; D call uncertain. The V end lost 6 bases, the J end lost 9 bases, and 12 bases lay between the germline ends. There are 13 residues in the CDR3. Per germline, CDR1 MDHEN and CDR2 SYDVKM. The CDR3 region is CASSLGPSSPLHF. The CDR3 DNA sequence: TGTGCCAGCAGCCTGGGCCCCAGTTCACCCCTCCACTTT.

The rearrangement joins TRBV5-1 to TRBJ2-3, with 11 bases aligning to TRBD2. The CDR3 is 16 amino acids. The V gene's germline CDR1 is SGHRS and CDR2 YFSETQ. After removal of 3 bases from V and 0 bases from J, the junction contained 3 bases not matched to a gene. The CDR3 region has the DNA TGCGCCAGCAGCTCGGGACTAGCGGAAAGCACAGATACGCAGTATTTT. This codes for CASSSGLAESTDTQYF.

The V gene is TRBV5-4, the J gene TRBJ2-6; TRBD1 agrees at 11 bases. The germline gives CDR1 SGHNT, CDR2 YYREEE (reference sequence). Trimming at V came to 4 bases and at J to 2 bases, leaving 8 bases not matched to a gene. The CDR3 loop spans 18 amino acids. CDR3 bases: TGTGCCAGCAGCCTCGGACAGGGGGCACTACCTGGGGCCAACGTCCTGACTTTC. As protein: CASSLGQGALPGANVLTF.

This chain connects TRBV2 to TRBJ1-5; 8 nucleotides agree with TRBD1. The CDR3 has 19 amino acids. Germline assignment: CDR1 SNHLY and CDR2 FYNNEI. V shed 4 bases and J 2 bases; nucleotides not matched to a gene: 16. CDR3 sequence (DNA): TGTGCCAGCAGTGCCGGACAGGGAAAGGGGATGGCGGGCAATCAGCCCCAGCATTTT. Its translation is CASSAGQGKGMAGNQPQHF.

The chain has TRBV12-3 or TRBV12-4 and TRBJ1-4; D ambiguous. V lost 6 bases and J 10 bases, leaving 15 bases between the germline ends. The CDR3 runs to 13 residues. The CDR3 region has the DNA TGTGCCAGCAGGTTGGGGAGGTACGGAAAACTGTTTTTT. It yields the protein CASRLGRYGKLFF.

The gene calls are TRBV6-2 or TRBV6-3 and TRBJ1-5; D uncertain. Germline values: CDR1 MNHEY, CDR2 SVGEGT. The length of the CDR3 is 15 residues. V dropped 4 bases and J dropped 1 base, with 11 bases sitting between them. The CDR3 spells CASSWESGSNQPQHF. The CDR3 DNA reads as TGTGCCAGCAGTTGGGAGAGTGGGAGCAATCAGCCCCAGCATTTT.

The V gene is TRBV6-5, the J gene TRBJ1-1; the match to TRBD1 covers 10 bases. CDR3 length equals 14 residues. CDR1 MNHEY and CDR2 SVGAGI come from the germline V gene. The V and J ends lost 5 bases and 5 bases, in that order; junction bases with no gene match: 5. CDR3 residues: CASSPGTGVTEAFF. In DNA form, the CDR3 reads TGTGCCAGCAGTCCCGGGACAGGGGTTACTGAAGCTTTCTTT.

The chain employs TRBV6-6 and TRBJ2-1; maybe TRBD1 (5 bases). This CDR3 has 13 residues. The germline gives CDR1 MNHNY, CDR2 SVGAGI (reference sequence). Deletions cut 5 bases from V and 3 bases from J, with 8 bases between. CDR3 protein: CASSKDIYNEQFF. CDR3 coding DNA: TGTGCCAGCAGTAAGGACATCTACAATGAGCAGTTCTTC.

The V and J genes are TRBV18 and TRBJ2-7, with 9 bases identical to TRBD1. Germline V CDR1 and CDR2: KGHSH, LQKENI. Germline trimming cut 4 bases from V and 3 bases from J; bases unmatched to any gene: 10. The CDR3 contains 16 residues. The CDR3 coding sequence is TGTGCCAGCTCACAGGGTAATCCGGGACAGGGCTACGAGCAGTACTTC. Residues: CASSQGNPGQGYEQYF.

V and J are TRBV18 and TRBJ2-7, with unresolved D. The CDR3 has 13 residues. Germline V gene lookup returns CDR1 KGHSH and CDR2 LQKENI. The V gene lost 4 bases and the J gene lost 3 bases, with 10 bases spanning the gap. Here the CDR3 DNA reads TGTGCCAGCTCACTTGGTAGTGGCTACGAGCAGTACTTC. Protein product: CASSLGSGYEQYF.

The chain carries TRBV19 and TRBJ1-2; weak D call: TRBD1 (5 bases). The V and J ends lost 2 bases and 2 bases respectively, with 9 bases between them. Germline V lookup: CDR1 LNHDA, CDR2 SQIVND (reference sequence). The CDR3 is 14 residues long. CDR3 loop: CASSIFGQNYGYTF. Written as DNA, the CDR3 is TGTGCCAGTAGTATATTTGGACAAAACTATGGCTACACCTTC. Together with reference TRBV19 and TRBJ1-2, the CDR3 gives the full variable domain: DGGITQSPKYLFRKEGQNVTLSCEQNLNHDAMYWYRQDPGQGLRLIYYSQIVNDFQKGDIAEGYSVSREKKESFPLTVTSAQKNPTAFYLCASSIFGQNYGYTFGSGTRLTVV.

The rearrangement uses TRBV29-1 and TRBJ1-1; unclear D gene. V dropped 7 bases and J dropped 1 base, with 16 bases sitting between them. The CDR3 is 14 residues long. CDR1 is SQVTM, CDR2 ANQGSEA, per germline. CDR3 loop: CSALWELQNTEAFF. CDR3 DNA: TGCAGCGCCCTCTGGGAGCTCCAGAACACTGAAGCTTTCTTT.

V gene TRBV5-4 combines with J gene TRBJ1-4, with D possibly matching TRBD1 (5 bases). The germline gives CDR1 SGHNT, CDR2 YYREEE (reference sequence). The ends were cut back, 4 bases at V and 5 bases at J, with 9 bases in the middle. The CDR3 is 13 residues long. CDR3 bases: TGTGCCAGCAGCCCCCGACAGAATGAAAAACTGTTTTTT. Its translation: CASSPRQNEKLFF.

The gene calls are TRBV28 and TRBJ1-5; tentatively, D is TRBD1 (6 bases). This CDR3 has 17 amino acids. V lost 3 bases and J lost 3, with 18 bases in between. Per germline, CDR1 MDHEN and CDR2 SYDVKM. CDR3 residues: CASSFNEVRGSNQPQHF. DNA for the CDR3: TGTGCCAGCAGTTTTAACGAGGTCAGGGGTTCCAATCAGCCCCAGCATTTT.

About this clone: Mismatch with germline at one junction end may stem from a read error. The chain carries TRBV5-1 and TRBJ1-2, with no clear D. Germline-derived CDR1 and CDR2 are SGHRS and YFSETQ. The length of the CDR3 is 14 residues. CDR3 nucleotides: TGCGCCAGCAGCTTGGATACTTCGGACTACGGCTACACCTTC. Protein: CASSLDTSDYGYTF.

The gene calls are TRBV5-1 and TRBJ1-4; weak D call: TRBD1 (5 bases). V dropped 2 bases and J dropped 4 bases, with 18 bases sitting between them. Germline lookup yields CDR1 SGHRS and CDR2 YFSETQ. The length of the CDR3 is 17 residues. The CDR3 region is CASSLGPQVDGNEKLFF. CDR3 nucleotides: TGCGCCAGCAGCTTAGGCCCACAGGTGGACGGTAATGAAAAACTGTTTTTT.

The chain is built from TRBV3-1 (or the pseudogene TRBV3-2) and TRBJ2-5, with TRBD1 identical over 7 bases. The CDR3 sequence is 15 residues long. V was clipped by 7 bases and J by 5 bases; unmatched bases: 13. Germline V gene lookup returns CDR1 LGHDT and CDR2 YNNKEL (reference sequence). The DNA for the CDR3 is TGTGCCAGCAAAGGACAGCGGACAGGTGGGGAGACCCAGTACTTC. It yields the protein CASKGQRTGGETQYF.

The J gene is TRBJ2-6, the V gene TRBV30; D is perhaps TRBD2 (6 bases). Germline CDR1 and CDR2: GTSNPN and SVGIG (reference sequence). V lost 7 bases to trimming and J lost 2 bases, with 9 bases between them. The CDR3 spans 13 residues. The CDR3 is CAYSGAGANVLTF. The CDR3 DNA reads TGTGCCTATTCGGGGGCTGGGGCCAACGTCCTGACTTTC. Combining the CDR3 with reference TRBV30 and TRBJ2-6 gives the whole variable domain SQTIHQWPATLVQPVGSPLSLECTVEGTSNPNLYWYRQAAGRGLQLLFYSVGIGQISSEVPQNLSASRPQDRQFILSSKKLLLSDSGFYLCAYSGAGANVLTFGAGSRLTVL.